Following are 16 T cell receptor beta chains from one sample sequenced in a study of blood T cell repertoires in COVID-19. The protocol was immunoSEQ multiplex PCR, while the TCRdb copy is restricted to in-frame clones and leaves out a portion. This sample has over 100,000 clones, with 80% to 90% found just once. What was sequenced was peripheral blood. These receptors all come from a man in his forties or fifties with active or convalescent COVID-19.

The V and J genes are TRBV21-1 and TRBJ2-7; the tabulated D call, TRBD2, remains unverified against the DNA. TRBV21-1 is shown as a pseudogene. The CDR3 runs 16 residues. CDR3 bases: TGTGCCAGCAGCAAAGCGCGGGACGTCGGATTCTACGAGCAGTACTTC. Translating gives CASSKARDVGFYEQYF.

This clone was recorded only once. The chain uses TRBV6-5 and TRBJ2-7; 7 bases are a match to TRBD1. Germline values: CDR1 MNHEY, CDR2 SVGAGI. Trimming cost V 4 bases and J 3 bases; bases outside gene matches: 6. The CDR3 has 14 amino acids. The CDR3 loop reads CASSSRTGDYEQYF. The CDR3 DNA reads TGTGCCAGCAGTTCGAGGACAGGAGACTACGAGCAGTACTTC.

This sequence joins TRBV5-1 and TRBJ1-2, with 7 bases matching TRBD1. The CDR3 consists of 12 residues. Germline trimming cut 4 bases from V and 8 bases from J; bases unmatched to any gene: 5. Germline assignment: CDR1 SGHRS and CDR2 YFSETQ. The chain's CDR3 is CASSQTGDGYTF. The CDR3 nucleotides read TGCGCCAGCAGCCAAACAGGGGACGGCTACACCTTC.

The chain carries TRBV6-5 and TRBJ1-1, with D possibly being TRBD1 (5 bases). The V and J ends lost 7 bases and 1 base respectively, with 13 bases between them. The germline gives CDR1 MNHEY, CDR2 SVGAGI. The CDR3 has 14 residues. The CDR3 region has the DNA TGTGCCAGCACCGGCAGGGAGGGGAACACTGAAGCTTTCTTT. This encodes CASTGREGNTEAFF.

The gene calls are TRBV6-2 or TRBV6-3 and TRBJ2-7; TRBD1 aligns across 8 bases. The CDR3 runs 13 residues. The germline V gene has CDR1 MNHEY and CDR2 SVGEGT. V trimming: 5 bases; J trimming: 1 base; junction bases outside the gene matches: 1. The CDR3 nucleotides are TGTGCCAGCAGTCGGACAGGGTCCTACGAGCAGTACTTC. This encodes CASSRTGSYEQYF.

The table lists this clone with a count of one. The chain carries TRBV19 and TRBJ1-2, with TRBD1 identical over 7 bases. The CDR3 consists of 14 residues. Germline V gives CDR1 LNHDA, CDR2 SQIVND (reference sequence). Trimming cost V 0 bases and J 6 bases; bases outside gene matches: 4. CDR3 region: CASSIDRGEDGYTF. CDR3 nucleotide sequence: TGTGCCAGTAGTATAGACAGGGGGGAAGATGGCTACACCTTC.

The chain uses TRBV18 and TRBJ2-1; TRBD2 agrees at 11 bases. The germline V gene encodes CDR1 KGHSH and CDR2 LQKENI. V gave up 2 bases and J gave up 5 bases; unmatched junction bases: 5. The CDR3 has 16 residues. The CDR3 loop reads CASSPEGTSGHNEQFF. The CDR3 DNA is TGTGCCAGCTCACCAGAAGGGACTAGCGGCCACAATGAGCAGTTCTTC.

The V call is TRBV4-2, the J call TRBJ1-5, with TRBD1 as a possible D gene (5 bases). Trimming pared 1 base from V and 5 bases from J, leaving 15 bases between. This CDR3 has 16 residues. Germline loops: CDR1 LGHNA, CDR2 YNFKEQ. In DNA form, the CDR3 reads TGTGCCAGCAGCCAAGTTTTGCCAGGGACTCATCAGCCCCAGCATTTT. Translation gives CASSQVLPGTHQPQHF.

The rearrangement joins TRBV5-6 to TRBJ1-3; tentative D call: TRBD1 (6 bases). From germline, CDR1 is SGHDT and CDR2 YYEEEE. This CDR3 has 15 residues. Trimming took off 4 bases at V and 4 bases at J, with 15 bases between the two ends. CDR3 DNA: TGTGCCAGCAGCCCGGGACATTTTCTCGGAAACACCATATATTTT. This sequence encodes CASSPGHFLGNTIYF.

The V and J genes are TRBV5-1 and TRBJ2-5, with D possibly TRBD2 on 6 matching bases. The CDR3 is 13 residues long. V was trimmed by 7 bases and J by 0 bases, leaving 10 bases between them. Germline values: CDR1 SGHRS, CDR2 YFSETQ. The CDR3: CASGGGDQETQYF. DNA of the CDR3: TGCGCCAGCGGGGGAGGAGACCAAGAGACCCAGTACTTC.

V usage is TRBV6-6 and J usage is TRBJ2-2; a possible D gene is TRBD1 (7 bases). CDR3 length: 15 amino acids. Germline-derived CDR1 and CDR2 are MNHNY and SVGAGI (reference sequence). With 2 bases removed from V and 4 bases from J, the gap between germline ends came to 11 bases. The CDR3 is CASSYVQGGTGELFF. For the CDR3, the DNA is TGTGCCAGCAGTTACGTCCAGGGGGGCACCGGGGAGCTGTTTTTT.

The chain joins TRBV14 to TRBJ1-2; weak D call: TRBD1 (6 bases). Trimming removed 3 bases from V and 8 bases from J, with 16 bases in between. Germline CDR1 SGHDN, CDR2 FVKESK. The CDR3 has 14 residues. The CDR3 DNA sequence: TGTGCCAGCAGCCAGCAGGGGCCTTCATGGGGCTACACCTTC. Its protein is CASSQQGPSWGYTF.

As DNA, the CDR3 is TGTGCCAGCAGCCAGGTCGGAGATTCACCCCTCCACTTT. Translated, it gives CASSQVGDSPLHF. The chain has TRBV3-1 (or the pseudogene TRBV3-2) and TRBJ1-6; D is ambiguous. This CDR3 region has 13 residues. In germline, CDR1 is LGHDT, CDR2 YNNKEL (reference sequence). Between the trimmed V and J ends, which lost 3 bases and 8 bases, there was a span of 8 bases.

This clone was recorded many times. The CDR3 here is CAAGDRATDTQYF. The CDR3 DNA follows: TGTGCCGCAGGGGACAGGGCAACAGATACGCAGTATTTT. The rearrangement links TRBV19 to TRBJ2-3, with 9 bases lining up with TRBD1. CDR3 size: 13 residues. The J segment lost 3 bases and the V segment lost 11 bases, leaving 6 bases of the junction unmatched. Germline CDR1 is LNHDA and CDR2 is SQIVND (reference sequence).

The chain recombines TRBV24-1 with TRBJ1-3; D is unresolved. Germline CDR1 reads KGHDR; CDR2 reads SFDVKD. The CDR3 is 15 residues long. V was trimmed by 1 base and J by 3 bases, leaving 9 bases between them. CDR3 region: CATSDLDTDGNTIYF. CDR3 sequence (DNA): TGTGCCACCAGTGATTTAGACACCGATGGAAACACCATATATTTT.

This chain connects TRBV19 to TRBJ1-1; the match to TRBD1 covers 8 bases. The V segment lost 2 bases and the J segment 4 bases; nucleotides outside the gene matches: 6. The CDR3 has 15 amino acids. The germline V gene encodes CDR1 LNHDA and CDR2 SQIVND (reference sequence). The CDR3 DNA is TGTGCCAGTAGTATATACGGACAGGGTGGCACTGAAGCTTTCTTT. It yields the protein CASSIYGQGGTEAFF.